This TCR beta chain was sequenced during a study of T cells expressing NK-cell markers. Looking at the study overall: In the group of eight sequenced donors, seven were HCMV-seropositive and one was seronegative. Findings of the study overall: Certain NKG2C+ T cell clones were expanded, and their HCMV specificity remained unclear. In a handful of donors, dominant CD3+CD56+NKG2C+ clones formed roughly 1.0-7.5% of CD8+ cells.

On this clonotype itself: What it binds is not known.

Following a re-call of the 5' RACE reads, TCRdb has one entry per CDR3 protein and lacks DNA. The sample data list under 600,000 distinct CDR3 sequences. The CDR3 is 15 amino acids. The germline V gene encodes CDR1 MNHEY and CDR2 SVGEGT. Sequenced: blood T cells: a sorted CD56 or NKG2C T cell subset, CD4+ or CD8+ T cells, or bulk PBMC T cells (not recorded which). The sequence was obtained from a woman between 50 and 59 years old in good health. J is TRBJ2-5 and V is TRBV6-2 or TRBV6-3; TCRdb proposes TRBD2, but this gene call is untestable without DNA. Here the CDR3 reads CASEMASGIQETQYF.